One sample yielded the 9 T cell receptor beta chains listed below, sequenced in a study of neurological immune-mediated disorders. TCRdb recomputed calls from the 5' RACE reads with MiXCR, one row per CDR3 protein. The sample lists 15,000 to 20,000 distinct CDR3 sequences; about 10% were seen once. Sequenced material: CD8+ T cells from blood. The receptors stem from a woman aged 45-65 years in good health.

This clonotype was counted at least ten times. The chain is built from TRBV6-6 and TRBJ1-2; 8 nucleotides align to TRBD1. CDR3 size: 13 residues. The junction had 4 bases not matched to a gene; V was cut back by 5 bases and J by 5 bases. Germline CDR1 and CDR2: MNHNY and SVGAGI (reference sequence). This CDR3 is CASSDRGLYGYTF. Written as DNA, the CDR3 is TGTGCCAGCAGTGACAGGGGACTTTATGGCTACACCTTC.

As to this clonotype: The junction differs from germline at one of its ends, possibly a read error. This chain links TRBV25-1 with TRBJ2-7; no clear D. The germline CDR1 and CDR2 sequences are MGHDK and SYGVNS. There are 13 residues in the CDR3. The CDR3: CTSRANGYYEQYF. In DNA, the CDR3 is TGTACCAGCAGAGCCAACGGGTACTACGAGCAGTACTTC.

The chain combines TRBV28 with TRBJ2-1, with 8 positions matching TRBD2. Germline V gives CDR1 MDHEN, CDR2 SYDVKM. The V gene end was trimmed by 4 bases and the J gene end by 12 bases; junction bases not matched to a gene: 14. The length of the CDR3 is 15 residues. CDR3 loop: CASSSRLKRERSQFF. The CDR3, as DNA: TGTGCCAGCAGTTCCCGTCTCAAGCGGGAGAGATCGCAGTTCTTC.

This clonotype appeared many times. This rearrangement joins TRBV2 to TRBJ1-6; 7 positions match TRBD1. With 6 bases clipped from V and 10 bases from J, the junction kept 9 bases outside the gene matches. Germline values: CDR1 SNHLY, CDR2 FYNNEI. This CDR3 is 14 amino acids long. The chain's CDR3 is CASSGTGVRSPLHF. DNA of the CDR3: TGTGCCAGCAGCGGAACAGGGGTTCGGTCACCCCTCCACTTT.

This clonotype was seen many times. The chain links TRBV7-2 to TRBJ2-7, with D hard to call. This CDR3 contains 12 residues. CDR1 is SGHTA, CDR2 FQGNSA, per germline. V shed 5 bases and J shed 5 bases, with 10 bases lying between them. The CDR3 loop is CASSPRSHEQYF. In DNA form, the CDR3 reads TGTGCCAGCAGCCCCAGGTCCCACGAGCAGTACTTC. Combining the CDR3 with reference TRBV7-2 and TRBJ2-7 gives the whole variable domain GAGVSQSPSNKVTEKGKDVELRCDPISGHTALYWYRQSLGQGLEFLIYFQGNSAPDKSGLPSDRFSAERTGGSVSTLTIQRTQQEDSAVYLCASSPRSHEQYFGPGTRLTVT.

Only one count was recorded for this clonotype. The genes are TRBV7-8 and TRBJ2-2, with a weak D call TRBD2 (5 bases). Trimming cost V 3 bases and J 6 bases, with 11 bases left between them. CDR1 is SGHVS, CDR2 FQNEAQ, per germline. The CDR3 spans 14 residues. The CDR3 DNA reads TGTGCCAGCAGCTTCTTTGGGAGCGCCGGGGAGCTGTTTTTT. It specifies CASSFFGSAGELFF.

This clonotype was seen at least ten times. V and J are TRBV7-3 and TRBJ2-3, with D tentatively TRBD1 (6 bases). The CDR3 is 15 amino acids. Germline CDR1 SGHTA, CDR2 FQGTGA. V was pared by 0 bases and J by 4 bases, with 11 bases between. DNA for the CDR3: TGTGCCAGCAGCTTAACAGGGGGAGTCGCAGATACGCAGTATTTT. This sequence encodes CASSLTGGVADTQYF.

This chain connects TRBV7-8 to TRBJ2-3; no clear D. The germline V gene has CDR1 SGHVS and CDR2 FQNEAQ. V dropped 4 bases and J dropped 3 bases, with 5 bases sitting between them. The CDR3 is 12 residues long. As DNA, the CDR3 is TGTGCCAGCAGCTACGCGACAGATACGCAGTATTTT. Its protein product is CASSYATDTQYF.

This clonotype was seen many times. The CDR3, as DNA: TGCAGTGCTCGCAGTCCTAGGGACAGGCTCTACGAGCAGTACTTC. Protein sequence: CSARSPRDRLYEQYF. The rearrangement joins TRBV20-1 to TRBJ2-7, with 8 bases aligning to TRBD1. This CDR3 has 15 residues. Trimming removed 5 bases from V and 3 bases from J; junction bases left unmatched: 12. The germline CDR1 and CDR2 sequences are DFQATT and SNEGSKA (reference sequence).